This T cell receptor (beta chain) was profiled in a study of cytomegalovirus exposure and HLA in healthy donors. As for the study in general: Researchers found that about 82% of some 400 genotyped donors fell within the Caucasian-associated ancestry cluster.

Primers for the PCR totalled 60 Vbeta and 13 Jbeta. The assay was immunoSEQ multiplex PCR, and TCRdb's table has in-frame clones only and misses some. There are tens of thousands of clones in the sample; approximately 84% occur only once, and about 3.1% lies in the top ten. Study conclusions and caveats: Cytomegalovirus-associated TCR beta chains were listed, numbering approximately 150.

Trimming pared 4 bases from V and 0 bases from J, leaving 9 bases between. Germline CDR1 and CDR2: SGHDT and YYEEEE. This CDR3 has 14 residues. A word on this clone: The antigen is undetermined.

The source of this sequence is a man over 45 in good health and CMV-seronegative. The chain joins TRBV5-6 to TRBJ2-3, with TRBD2 as a possible D gene (5 bases). What was sequenced was PBMCs. The CDR3 sequence is CASSIPGSTDTQYF. CDR3 sequence (DNA): TGTGCCAGCAGCATTCCGGGGAGCACAGATACGCAGTATTTT.